A selection of T cell receptor beta chains follows, all from one sample in a study of stem cell transplantation in POMP-related autoinflammatory disease. Repertoires were generated with immunoSEQ multiplex PCR, while TCRdb's copy carries only in-frame clones and drops some. The sample contains more than 20,000 clones, 80% to 85% of which appear only once. This sample comprised CD4+ T cells from PBMCs, obtained before stem cell transplantation. The source is a human donor with POMP-related autoinflammation and immune dysregulation (PRAID). CDR3s include the opening cysteine and the closing phenylalanine or tryptophan. The D gene is left open where the match is weak. For some rows the clone size is stated as once, few or many, or as a class when expanded; others skip it.

j_call: TRBJ2-1
d_call: TRBD2
clone_size: -
v_call: TRBV5-1
cdr3_nt: TGCGCCAGCAGCCAGACTAGCGGGAGGGCGAATGAGCAGTTCTTC
cdr3_aa: CASSQTSGRANEQFF

j_call: TRBJ2-1
d_call: TRBD1
clone_size: few
v_call: TRBV19
cdr3_nt: TGTGCCAGCAGAGACAGGGTAACCGGCAATGAGCAGTTCTTC
cdr3_aa: CASRDRVTGNEQFF

j_call: TRBJ1-2
d_call: TRBD1
clone_size: few
v_call: TRBV6-1
cdr3_nt: TGTGCCAGCAGTCCAGACAGGGGAGGAGGCTACACCTTC
cdr3_aa: CASSPDRGGGYTF

j_call: TRBJ2-4
d_call: -
clone_size: -
v_call: TRBV7-9
cdr3_nt: TGTGCCAGCAGCTTGGGGGTTTTTGGGGGCAAAAACATTCAGTACTTC
cdr3_aa: CASSLGVFGGKNIQYF

j_call: TRBJ1-1
d_call: -
clone_size: once
v_call: TRBV12-2
cdr3_nt: TGTGCAAGTCGCCTCGAGGGGCACAGGGTGAACACTGAAGCTTTCTTT
cdr3_aa: CASRLEGHRVNTEAFF

j_call: TRBJ1-2
d_call: TRBD1
clone_size: -
v_call: TRBV5-1
cdr3_nt: TGCGCCAGCAGCTTGAGGGGACAGGGGGTCGAAGACTATGGCTACACCTTC
cdr3_aa: CASSLRGQGVEDYGYTF

j_call: TRBJ1-6
d_call: -
clone_size: few
v_call: TRBV25-1
cdr3_nt: TGTGCCAGCAGTGAATTCGTGACAGAGGGTTCACCCCTCCACTTT
cdr3_aa: CASSEFVTEGSPLHF

j_call: TRBJ1-1
d_call: TRBD1
clone_size: -
v_call: TRBV7-9
cdr3_nt: TGTGCCAGCAGCTTTCGGACAGGGGACACTGAAGCTTTCTTT
cdr3_aa: CASSFRTGDTEAFF

j_call: TRBJ2-5
d_call: -
clone_size: -
v_call: TRBV6-1
cdr3_nt: TGTGCCAGCACCCACACCGGGCTAGAGACCCAGTACTTC
cdr3_aa: CASTHTGLETQYF

j_call: TRBJ1-1
d_call: TRBD1
clone_size: -
v_call: TRBV2
cdr3_nt: TGTGCCAGCAGTCGACAGGGGGCGGACACTGAAGCTTTCTTT
cdr3_aa: CASSRQGADTEAFF

j_call: TRBJ1-1
d_call: -
clone_size: -
v_call: TRBV11-2
cdr3_nt: TGTGCCAGCAACCCAACAGGGAACACTGAAGCTTTCTTT
cdr3_aa: CASNPTGNTEAFF

j_call: TRBJ2-2
d_call: -
clone_size: -
v_call: TRBV2
cdr3_nt: TGTGCCAGCTCACAGGGACGGACTTCGAACACCGGGGAGCTGTTTTTT
cdr3_aa: CASSQGRTSNTGELFF

j_call: TRBJ2-5
d_call: -
clone_size: -
v_call: TRBV15
cdr3_nt: TGTGCCACCAGCAGACAGGGTGTAGAGGGGACCCAGTACTTC
cdr3_aa: CATSRQGVEGTQYF

j_call: TRBJ2-3
d_call: -
clone_size: -
v_call: TRBV9
cdr3_nt: TGTGCCAGCAGCGTAGCCGGCAGGGCAGATACGCAGTATTTT
cdr3_aa: CASSVAGRADTQYF

j_call: TRBJ2-6
d_call: -
clone_size: -
v_call: TRBV28
cdr3_nt: TGTGCCAGCAGTTTATCCGGCTCTGGGGCCAACGTCCTGACTTTC
cdr3_aa: CASSLSGSGANVLTF

j_call: TRBJ1-5
d_call: -
clone_size: -
v_call: TRBV2
cdr3_nt: TGTGCCAGCAGACTCGACAGTCAGCCCCAGCATTTT
cdr3_aa: CASRLDSQPQHF

j_call: TRBJ2-3
d_call: TRBD2
clone_size: -
v_call: TRBV6-6
cdr3_nt: TGTGCCAGCAACAAGCGGGAGATGGTTACAGATACGCAGTATTTT
cdr3_aa: CASNKREMVTDTQYF

j_call: TRBJ1-5
d_call: -
clone_size: few
v_call: TRBV27
cdr3_nt: TGTGCCAGCAGTTTAAGGGCAGATTATAGCAATCAGCCCCAGCATTTT
cdr3_aa: CASSLRADYSNQPQHF

j_call: TRBJ1-1
d_call: -
clone_size: once
v_call: TRBV2
cdr3_nt: TGTGCCAGCGTATGGAGTGAAGCTTTCTTT
cdr3_aa: CASVWSEAFF

j_call: TRBJ2-7
d_call: TRBD2
clone_size: -
v_call: TRBV5-5
cdr3_nt: TGTGCCAGCAGCCGGGTGGGTCCCGGGACTATCTCCTACGAGCAGTACTTC
cdr3_aa: CASSRVGPGTISYEQYF

j_call: TRBJ2-1
d_call: TRBD2
clone_size: -
v_call: TRBV27
cdr3_nt: TGTGCCAGCAGCGGACTAGCGGGATTGAGGAATGAGCAGTTCTTC
cdr3_aa: CASSGLAGLRNEQFF

j_call: TRBJ2-7
d_call: -
clone_size: few
v_call: TRBV28
cdr3_nt: TGTGCCAGCAGTTCAGGTCCCCACTACGAGCAGTACTTC
cdr3_aa: CASSSGPHYEQYF

j_call: TRBJ2-7
d_call: TRBD2
clone_size: -
v_call: TRBV15
cdr3_nt: TGTGCCACCAGCTCCAACCCGGGGGGGGCCTACGAGCAGTACTTC
cdr3_aa: CATSSNPGGAYEQYF

j_call: TRBJ2-4
d_call: -
clone_size: -
v_call: TRBV6-6
cdr3_nt: TGTGCCAGCAACATAGTCCCCGGCGCCAAAAACATTCAGTACTTC
cdr3_aa: CASNIVPGAKNIQYF

j_call: TRBJ1-2
d_call: -
clone_size: -
v_call: TRBV5-6
cdr3_nt: TGTGCCAGCAGCTCCTGGCCGGGAGGCTACACCTTC
cdr3_aa: CASSSWPGGYTF

j_call: TRBJ2-7
d_call: TRBD2
clone_size: few
v_call: TRBV18
cdr3_nt: TGTGCCAGCTCGGGACTAGCGGGAGCTTTTGAGCAGTACTTC
cdr3_aa: CASSGLAGAFEQYF

j_call: TRBJ2-7
d_call: -
clone_size: -
v_call: TRBV9
cdr3_nt: TGTGCCAGCAGCGTAGGGGCTAGTTTACGGGACGAGCAGTACTTC
cdr3_aa: CASSVGASLRDEQYF

j_call: TRBJ2-3
d_call: TRBD2
clone_size: few
v_call: TRBV7-3
cdr3_nt: TGTGCCAGCAGCTTAAGCCCCGCTAGCGGGATCGGCGCAGATACGCAGTATTTT
cdr3_aa: CASSLSPASGIGADTQYF

j_call: TRBJ2-7
d_call: TRBD2
clone_size: -
v_call: TRBV6-5
cdr3_nt: TGTGCCAGCAGTTACTCGGCGGGAGGGATCCCCTACGAGCAGTACTTC
cdr3_aa: CASSYSAGGIPYEQYF

j_call: TRBJ1-2
d_call: TRBD1
clone_size: -
v_call: TRBV29-1
cdr3_nt: TGCAGCGTTGCCCAGCGTGGCCTCCGGGACAGGATAAGCTATGGCTACACCTTC
cdr3_aa: CSVAQRGLRDRISYGYTF

j_call: TRBJ1-2
d_call: -
clone_size: -
v_call: TRBV27
cdr3_nt: TGTGCCACCTCCCGACTGAACAGAGGAGTTAACTATGGCTACACCTTC
cdr3_aa: CATSRLNRGVNYGYTF

j_call: TRBJ2-3
d_call: TRBD2
clone_size: few
v_call: TRBV5-4
cdr3_nt: TGTGCCAGCAGCCACGCGGGAGGAGATACGCAGTATTTT
cdr3_aa: CASSHAGGDTQYF

j_call: TRBJ1-1
d_call: -
clone_size: -
v_call: TRBV9
cdr3_nt: TGTGCCAGCAGCCGGGGGGGCAGAATCACTGAAGCTTTCTTT
cdr3_aa: CASSRGGRITEAFF

j_call: TRBJ2-5
d_call: -
clone_size: -
v_call: TRBV6-1
cdr3_nt: TGTGCCAGCAGTGAACCTAGCAGAAAGACCCAGTACTTC
cdr3_aa: CASSEPSRKTQYF

j_call: TRBJ1-5
d_call: -
clone_size: few
v_call: TRBV7-7
cdr3_nt: TGTGCTAGCAGCTTAGGGTTGGATCAGCCCCAGCATTTT
cdr3_aa: CASSLGLDQPQHF

j_call: TRBJ2-3
d_call: -
clone_size: -
v_call: TRBV9
cdr3_nt: TGTGCCAGCTCCCTTGACGGTAGCCCCGTTACAGATACGCAGTATTTT
cdr3_aa: CASSLDGSPVTDTQYF

j_call: TRBJ2-2
d_call: TRBD2
clone_size: -
v_call: TRBV4-1
cdr3_nt: TGCGCCAGCAGCCAAACTAGCGGGGTCAACACCGGGGAGCTGTTTTTT
cdr3_aa: CASSQTSGVNTGELFF

j_call: TRBJ2-3
d_call: TRBD1
clone_size: -
v_call: TRBV5-1
cdr3_nt: TGCGCCAGCAGCGTTCTCGACAGGGCGGCAGATACGCAGTATTTT
cdr3_aa: CASSVLDRAADTQYF

j_call: TRBJ1-2
d_call: -
clone_size: -
v_call: TRBV2
cdr3_nt: TGTGCCAGCAGTGAAGCGGGGGTCCGCCCCGACTTC
cdr3_aa: CASSEAGVRPDF

j_call: TRBJ1-5
d_call: TRBD1
clone_size: once
v_call: TRBV7-9
cdr3_nt: TGTGCCAGTTGCAGGGGGGGAAATCAGCCCCAGCATTTT
cdr3_aa: CASCRGGNQPQHF

j_call: TRBJ2-7
d_call: -
clone_size: -
v_call: TRBV5-1
cdr3_nt: TGCGCCAGCAGCTGGGCAGGGCCGGGGGCTGAAGAGCAGTACTTC
cdr3_aa: CASSWAGPGAEEQYF

j_call: TRBJ2-2
d_call: TRBD1
clone_size: -
v_call: TRBV6-1
cdr3_nt: TGTGCCAGCAGTGATTGGACAGGGCTCAACACCGGGGAGCTGTTTTTT
cdr3_aa: CASSDWTGLNTGELFF

j_call: TRBJ1-4
d_call: -
clone_size: once
v_call: TRBV5-1
cdr3_nt: TGCGCCAGCAGCATGACGGTAGATAATGAAAAACTGTTTTTT
cdr3_aa: CASSMTVDNEKLFF

j_call: TRBJ1-1
d_call: -
clone_size: -
v_call: TRBV2
cdr3_nt: TGTGCCAGCAGTAGGGCACAGGGAGGTACTGAAGCTTTCTTT
cdr3_aa: CASSRAQGGTEAFF

j_call: TRBJ2-5
d_call: TRBD2
clone_size: -
v_call: TRBV5-1
cdr3_nt: TGCGCCAGCAGCTTGGTTCTGACCACTAGCGGGGGAGGCCAAGAGACCCAGTACTTC
cdr3_aa: CASSLVLTTSGGGQETQYF

j_call: TRBJ1-3
d_call: -
clone_size: -
v_call: TRBV25-1
cdr3_nt: TGTGCCAGCAGTGAAAAGGGGGTAAGAGGAAACACCATATATTTT
cdr3_aa: CASSEKGVRGNTIYF

j_call: TRBJ1-5
d_call: -
clone_size: once
v_call: TRBV2
cdr3_nt: TGTGCCAGCAGTCAGGGAATCAATCAGCCCCAGCATTTT
cdr3_aa: CASSQGINQPQHF

j_call: TRBJ2-5
d_call: TRBD1
clone_size: -
v_call: TRBV18
cdr3_nt: TGTGCCAGCTCACCACGCGGGACAGGGGAAGAGACCCAGTACTTC
cdr3_aa: CASSPRGTGEETQYF

j_call: TRBJ2-3
d_call: TRBD2
clone_size: -
v_call: TRBV5-4
cdr3_nt: TGTGCCAGCAGCTTGGAGCTAGCGGGAGGGTACACAGATACGCAGTATTTT
cdr3_aa: CASSLELAGGYTDTQYF

j_call: TRBJ2-1
d_call: TRBD2
clone_size: -
v_call: TRBV5-1
cdr3_nt: TGCGCCAGCAGCTTGGGAGGGCTAGCGGGAGCCGATGAGCAGTTCTTC
cdr3_aa: CASSLGGLAGADEQFF

j_call: TRBJ2-2
d_call: -
clone_size: -
v_call: TRBV2
cdr3_nt: TGTGCCAGCAGTGGGGTATCGAACACCGGGGAGCTGTTTTTT
cdr3_aa: CASSGVSNTGELFF

j_call: TRBJ2-1
d_call: TRBD2
clone_size: -
v_call: TRBV5-4
cdr3_nt: TGTGCCAGCAGCTTATTTGGCGCGGGGGGGGAAGGTGAGCAGTTCTTC
cdr3_aa: CASSLFGAGGEGEQFF

j_call: TRBJ2-1
d_call: TRBD1
clone_size: -
v_call: TRBV6-6
cdr3_nt: TGTGCCAGCAGTTACCCGCAGGGGGCGCATTACAATGAGCAGTTCTTC
cdr3_aa: CASSYPQGAHYNEQFF

j_call: TRBJ1-4
d_call: -
clone_size: -
v_call: TRBV19
cdr3_nt: TGTGCCAGTAGCCAGAGAGCAACTAATGAAAAACTGTTTTTT
cdr3_aa: CASSQRATNEKLFF

j_call: TRBJ2-7
d_call: -
clone_size: -
v_call: TRBV5-1
cdr3_nt: TGCGCCAGCAGCTTGGTGGGGGGGCGGGACGAGCAGTACTTC
cdr3_aa: CASSLVGGRDEQYF

j_call: TRBJ1-1
d_call: -
clone_size: -
v_call: TRBV27
cdr3_nt: TGTGCCAGCAGTTTAGCTGAAGCTTTCTTT
cdr3_aa: CASSLAEAFF

j_call: TRBJ2-3
d_call: -
clone_size: -
v_call: TRBV9
cdr3_nt: TGTGCCAGCAGCGTAGATACTGCTTCATTAGATACGCAGTATTTT
cdr3_aa: CASSVDTASLDTQYF

j_call: TRBJ2-7
d_call: -
clone_size: -
v_call: TRBV29-1
cdr3_nt: TGCAGCGTTGAAGCCGGAGAGGGGGGTTCCTACGAGCAGTACTTC
cdr3_aa: CSVEAGEGGSYEQYF

j_call: TRBJ2-5
d_call: TRBD1
clone_size: -
v_call: TRBV7-8
cdr3_nt: TGTGCCAGCAGCTTAGTCCCCCTAGACAGGGGGCGTAGAGAGACCCAGTACTTC
cdr3_aa: CASSLVPLDRGRRETQYF

j_call: TRBJ2-7
d_call: -
clone_size: -
v_call: TRBV6-5
cdr3_nt: TGTGCCAGCAGTCCCAGACCCCAGAGCTACGAGCAGTACTTC
cdr3_aa: CASSPRPQSYEQYF